This T cell receptor (beta chain) was captured in a study of T cell changes during pregnancy in multiple sclerosis. Method: immunoSEQ multiplex PCR; TCRdb's copy keeps in-frame clones and lacks some. The sample records roughly 45,000 clones, just under 95% being singletons. Unmatched junction bases numbered 6, after V lost 5 bases and J lost 3 bases. CDR1 and CDR2 from the germline V gene are SGHVS and FQNEAQ. This CDR3 is 15 amino acids long. The clonotype was recovered from a female donor with multiple sclerosis, enrolled in a pregnancy study. The specimen was CD8+ T cells from peripheral blood mononuclear cells, collected after pregnancy. The chain carries TRBV7-8 and TRBJ2-7; the match to TRBD1 covers 11 bases. The CDR3 region has the DNA TGTGCCAGCAGCGCGCCGGGACAGGGGGACTACGAGCAGTACTTC. As protein: CASSAPGQGDYEQYF. The full variable domain, with the rest looked up from reference TRBV7-8 and TRBJ2-7, is GAGVSQSPRYKVAKRGQDVALRCDPISGHVSLFWYQQALGQGPEFLTYFQNEAQLDKSGLPSDRFFAERPEGSVSTLKIQRTQQEDSAVYLCASSAPGQGDYEQYFGPGTRLTVT.